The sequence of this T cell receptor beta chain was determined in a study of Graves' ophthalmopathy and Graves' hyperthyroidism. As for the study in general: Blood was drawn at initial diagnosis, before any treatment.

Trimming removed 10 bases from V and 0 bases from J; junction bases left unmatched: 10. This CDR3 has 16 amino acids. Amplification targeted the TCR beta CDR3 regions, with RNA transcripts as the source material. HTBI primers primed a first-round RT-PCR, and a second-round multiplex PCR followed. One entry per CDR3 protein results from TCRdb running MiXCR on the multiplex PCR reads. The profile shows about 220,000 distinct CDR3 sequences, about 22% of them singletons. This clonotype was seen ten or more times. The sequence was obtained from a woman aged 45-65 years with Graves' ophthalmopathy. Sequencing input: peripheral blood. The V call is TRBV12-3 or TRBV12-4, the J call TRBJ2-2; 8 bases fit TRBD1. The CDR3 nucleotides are TGTGCCAAAGGACAGGGAGCCACCACGAACACCGGGGAGCTGTTTTTT. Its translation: CAKGQGATTNTGELFF.